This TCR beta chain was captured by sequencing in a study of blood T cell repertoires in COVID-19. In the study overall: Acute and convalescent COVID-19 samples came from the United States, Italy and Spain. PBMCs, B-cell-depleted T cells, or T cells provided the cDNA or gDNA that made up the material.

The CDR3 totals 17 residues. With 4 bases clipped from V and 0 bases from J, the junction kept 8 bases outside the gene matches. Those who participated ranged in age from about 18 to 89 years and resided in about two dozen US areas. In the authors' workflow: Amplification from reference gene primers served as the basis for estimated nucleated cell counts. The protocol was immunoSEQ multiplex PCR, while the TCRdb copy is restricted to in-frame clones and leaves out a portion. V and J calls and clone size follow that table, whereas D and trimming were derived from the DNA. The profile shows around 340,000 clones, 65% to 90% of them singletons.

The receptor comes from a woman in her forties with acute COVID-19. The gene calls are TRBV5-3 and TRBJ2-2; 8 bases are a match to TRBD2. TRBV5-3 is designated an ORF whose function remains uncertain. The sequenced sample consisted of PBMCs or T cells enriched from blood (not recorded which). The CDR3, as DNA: TGTGCCAGAAGCGGGGTAGCGGGAACCCCGAACACCGGGGAGCTGTTTTTT. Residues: CARSGVAGTPNTGELFF.